Below, 30 T cell receptor beta chains from the same sample are listed, as sequenced in a study of beta chain features in type 1 diabetes. Study-level results: When Type 1 diabetes patients were examined, their TCRB CDR3s proved moderately but significantly shorter in all four CD4+ subsets.

The entirety of the isolated RNA underwent reverse transcription, so expressed TCRB transcripts were sequenced. Assay: immunoSEQ multiplex PCR; the TCRdb copy retains only in-frame clones and omits some. This sample has some 22,000 clones, with about 50% found just once. For these TCRs, the target antigens are not known. The sequencing input was stem cell memory CD4+ T cells from blood. These receptors were collected from a man younger than 35 with type 1 diabetes.

The chain joins TRBV11-2 to TRBJ2-5; D uncertain. Germline CDR1 reads SGHAT; CDR2 reads FQNNGV. The V end lost 0 bases, the J end lost 2 bases, and 4 bases lay between the germline ends. The length of the CDR3 is 13 residues. The CDR3 coding sequence is TGTGCCAGCAGCTTAGATCGTCAAGAGACCCAGTACTTC. It codes for CASSLDRQETQYF. The full variable domain, completed using reference TRBV11-2 and TRBJ2-5, is EAGVAQSPRYKIIEKRQSVAFWCNPISGHATLYWYQQILGQGPKLLIQFQNNGVVDDSQLPKDRFSAERLKGVDSTLKIQPAKLEDSAVYLCASSLDRQETQYFGPGTRLLVL.

The V and J genes are TRBV7-9 and TRBJ2-2; D call uncertain. Germline V lookup: CDR1 SEHNR, CDR2 FQNEAQ (reference sequence). The CDR3 spans 14 residues. Trimming took off 2 bases at V and 1 base at J, with 5 bases between the two ends. CDR3 nucleotide sequence: TGTGCCAGCAGCTTACTCCTGAACACCGGGGAGCTGTTTTTT. This sequence encodes CASSLLLNTGELFF.

V gene TRBV5-8 combines with J gene TRBJ1-5, with 11 bases that match TRBD1. V shed 4 bases, J shed 0 bases, and the junction held 6 bases outside the gene matches. The CDR3 has 17 amino acids. Germline V gene data show CDR1 as SGHTS and CDR2 as YDEGEE. The CDR3 loop reads CASSGQGASYSNQPQHF. DNA for the CDR3: TGTGCCAGCAGCGGACAGGGGGCCAGCTATAGCAATCAGCCCCAGCATTTT.

V is TRBV7-2 and J is TRBJ2-2; 10 bases align to TRBD2. Trimming took 6 bases from V and 7 from J; bases not matched to a gene: 5. Per germline, CDR1 SGHTA and CDR2 FQGNSA. The CDR3 is 14 amino acids. CDR3 DNA: TGTGCCAGCAGTTCGAGCGGGAGGGGCGGGGAGCTGTTTTTT. Translating it yields CASSSSGRGGELFF.

In this sample, this clone turned up once. This chain joins TRBV7-9 and TRBJ1-2; D is ambiguous. Trimming took off 1 base at V and 7 bases at J, with 10 bases between the two ends. Germline CDR1 reads SEHNR; CDR2 reads FQNEAQ (reference sequence). This CDR3 region has 13 residues. CDR3 nucleotide sequence: TGTGCCAGCAGCTTAGAGGCGGTTGGTGGCTACACCTTC. Translated, it gives CASSLEAVGGYTF.

The rearrangement links TRBV5-1 to TRBJ2-1, with D possibly being TRBD1 (5 bases). The CDR3 runs 15 residues. Trimming cost V 0 bases and J 5 bases, with 12 bases left between them. Germline V lookup: CDR1 SGHRS, CDR2 YFSETQ. The CDR3 region is CASSLEGQGNNEQFF. The CDR3 DNA reads as TGCGCCAGCAGCTTGGAGGGGCAAGGTAACAATGAGCAGTTCTTC.

This chain links TRBV2 with TRBJ2-1, with TRBD2 as a possible D gene (5 bases). The ends were cut back, 7 bases at V and 3 bases at J, with 10 bases in the middle. CDR1 is SNHLY, CDR2 FYNNEI, per germline. The CDR3 extends over 13 amino acids. CDR3 coding DNA: TGTGCCAGCAAAGCGGAGAGCTACAATGAGCAGTTCTTC. The encoded protein is CASKAESYNEQFF.

The V gene is TRBV6-5, the J gene TRBJ2-5; D unclear. Trimming removed 0 bases at V and 1 base at J, with 6 bases between. This CDR3 is 14 amino acids long. Germline V lookup: CDR1 MNHEY, CDR2 SVGAGI. DNA for the CDR3: TGTGCCAGCAGTTACTCGCCGGGCCAAGAGACCCAGTACTTC. It is translated as CASSYSPGQETQYF.

There are a few counts of this clone. This chain links TRBV6-6 with TRBJ2-7; TRBD1 agrees at 10 bases. The V segment lost 6 bases and the J segment 6 bases; nucleotides outside the gene matches: 8. The CDR3 extends over 14 amino acids. Germline CDR1 is MNHNY and CDR2 is SVGAGI (reference sequence). CDR3 in amino acids: CASSRGTGAGEQYF. The CDR3 bases are TGTGCCAGCAGCCGCGGGACAGGGGCGGGCGAGCAGTACTTC.

V gene TRBV28 combines with J gene TRBJ1-2; possibly TRBD1 for D (5 bases). The V and J ends lost 4 bases and 5 bases respectively, with 14 bases between them. Germline V gene sequence: CDR1 MDHEN, CDR2 SYDVKM. The CDR3 is 14 amino acids. The CDR3 DNA reads as TGTGCCAGCAGTTCGTTGGTCGGGGGGTATGGCTACACCTTC. Encoded protein: CASSSLVGGYGYTF.

This clone was recorded a few times. Within the sample, other DNA sequences also encode this same CDR3. The rearrangement links TRBV7-2 to TRBJ2-5; 10 bases agree with TRBD1. This CDR3 has 13 amino acids. Germline-derived CDR1 and CDR2 are SGHTA and FQGNSA. Unmatched junction bases numbered 9, after V lost 7 bases and J lost 10 bases. In DNA form, the CDR3 reads TGTGCCAGCACCACGGACAGGGGGGGAATCCAGTACTTC. It codes for CASTTDRGGIQYF.

The chain carries TRBV7-9 and TRBJ2-1; 16 bases match TRBD2. Per germline, CDR1 SEHNR and CDR2 FQNEAQ (reference sequence). J lost 0 bases, V lost 3 bases, and 5 bases had no gene match. CDR3 length: 19 residues. The CDR3 region has the DNA TGTGCCAGCAGCTTGCCGGGACTAGCGGGGGGGAGCTCCTACAATGAGCAGTTCTTC. Residues: CASSLPGLAGGSSYNEQFF.

The chain has TRBV28 and TRBJ1-5; 10 bases match TRBD1. Trimming cost V 4 bases and J 7 bases; bases outside gene matches: 10. Germline V lookup: CDR1 MDHEN, CDR2 SYDVKM. This CDR3 region has 16 residues. CDR3 residues: CASSSHDRGRRQPQHF. CDR3 DNA sequence: TGTGCCAGCAGTTCTCACGACAGGGGGCGTCGGCAGCCCCAGCATTTT.

This chain uses TRBV25-1 with TRBJ2-3; D remains unclear. V lost 4 bases and J lost 1, with 12 bases in between. Germline-derived CDR1 and CDR2 are MGHDK and SYGVNS. CDR3 length: 15 amino acids. The CDR3 bases are TGTGCCAGCAGTGGCACTTTGATTGGCACAGATACGCAGTATTTT. Translating gives CASSGTLIGTDTQYF.

This chain joins TRBV7-7 and TRBJ2-1; TRBD2 matches 15 bases. Germline loops: CDR1 SSHAT, CDR2 FNYEAQ (reference sequence). This CDR3 has 16 amino acids. Trimming cost V 5 bases and J 7 bases; bases outside gene matches: 6. In DNA form, the CDR3 reads TGTGCCAGCAGCATTTCCGGGACTAGCGGGGGGAATGAGCAGTTCTTC. As protein: CASSISGTSGGNEQFF.

This clone was counted between two and nine times. The V and J genes are TRBV11-2 and TRBJ2-2; D perhaps matches TRBD2 (6 bases). CDR1 SGHAT and CDR2 FQNNGV come from the germline V gene. The V gene lost 5 bases and the J gene lost 1 base, with 11 bases spanning the gap. The CDR3 consists of 15 residues. The CDR3 region has the DNA TGTGCCAGCAGCGGAGGGACTCAGAACACCGGGGAGCTGTTTTTT. Protein product: CASSGGTQNTGELFF.

This clone was seen a few times. V is TRBV2 and J is TRBJ2-2, with D perhaps matching TRBD1 (6 bases). This CDR3 comprises 12 residues. Germline V gene sequence: CDR1 SNHLY, CDR2 FYNNEI. Trimming took 6 bases from V and 7 from J, leaving 9 bases between them. The CDR3 DNA reads TGTGCCAGCAGCGAGGGGGTCGGGGAGCTGTTTTTT. Protein: CASSEGVGELFF.

The V gene is TRBV11-2, the J gene TRBJ2-3, with 11 bases fitting TRBD2. Trimming at V came to 5 bases and at J to 1 base, leaving 5 bases not matched to a gene. The CDR3 is 16 amino acids. Germline V gene lookup returns CDR1 SGHAT and CDR2 FQNNGV. The CDR3 coding sequence is TGTGCCAGCAGCCACGGGACTAGCGGAGGCACAGATACGCAGTATTTT. Translated: CASSHGTSGGTDTQYF.

The rearrangement joins TRBV7-2 to TRBJ1-5, with 7 bases that match TRBD1. V shed 5 bases, J shed 4 bases, and the junction held 8 bases outside the gene matches. This CDR3 has 15 amino acids. Germline V CDR1 and CDR2: SGHTA, FQGNSA. The CDR3 nucleotides are TGTGCCAGCAGCCGAACCGGGACAGAGAATCAGCCCCAGCATTTT. This translates into CASSRTGTENQPQHF. The full variable domain, in which reference TRBV7-2 and TRBJ1-5 provide the parts outside the CDR3, is GAGVSQSPSNKVTEKGKDVELRCDPISGHTALYWYRQSLGQGLEFLIYFQGNSAPDKSGLPSDRFSAERTGGSVSTLTIQRTQQEDSAVYLCASSRTGTENQPQHFGDGTRLSIL.

The chain recombines TRBV18 with TRBJ1-4; D may be TRBD1 (6 bases). The V end was cut by 3 bases, the J end by 6 bases, with 14 bases between. This CDR3 has 15 amino acids. Germline V gene lookup returns CDR1 KGHSH and CDR2 LQKENI. The CDR3 DNA is TGTGCCAGCTCACCCTTGGGGGGGGCTTATGAAAAACTGTTTTTT. Translating gives CASSPLGGAYEKLFF.

This chain connects TRBV6-5 to TRBJ1-2, with 11 bases matching TRBD1. The V gene's germline CDR1 is MNHEY and CDR2 SVGAGI. CDR3 size: 16 residues. Trimming cost V 0 bases and J 6 bases; bases outside gene matches: 6. The CDR3 bases are TGTGCCAGCAGTTACTCCCGGGACAGGGGGTCTCATGGCTACACCTTC. Translation: CASSYSRDRGSHGYTF.

This clone was found once. The chain combines TRBV11-3 with TRBJ2-7; 7 nucleotides align to TRBD2. The germline V gene has CDR1 SGHNT and CDR2 YENEEA. J gave up 0 bases and V 9 bases, and 5 bases lay outside the gene matches. This CDR3 is 13 amino acids long. The CDR3: CARIAGLSYEQYF. CDR3 bases: TGTGCCAGGATAGCGGGCCTCTCCTACGAGCAGTACTTC.

The chain has TRBV29-1 and TRBJ1-1; D ambiguous. The V gene's germline CDR1 is SQVTM and CDR2 ANQGSEA. The germline V and J ends were trimmed by 5 bases and 6 bases, with 16 bases remaining between them. The length of the CDR3 is 13 residues. CDR3 loop: CSVSGGLGSEAFF. DNA for the CDR3: TGCAGCGTTTCTGGAGGTCTAGGATCTGAAGCTTTCTTT.

This clone was recorded only once. The chain recombines TRBV5-1 with TRBJ2-2; 7 bases line up with TRBD1. With V trimmed by 0 bases and J by 5 bases, 7 bases remained unmatched. CDR1 is SGHRS, CDR2 YFSETQ, per germline. The length of the CDR3 is 16 residues. CDR3 in DNA: TGCGCCAGCAGCTTGGGTTACGGGACAGAGACCGGGGAGCTGTTTTTT. As protein: CASSLGYGTETGELFF.

Note on this clone: The sample holds other DNA sequences that translate to the same CDR3. This chain connects TRBV5-1 to TRBJ1-5; TRBD1 is a possible D gene (6 bases). Trimming left V 3 bases short and J 4 bases short, with 14 bases between. The germline gives CDR1 SGHRS, CDR2 YFSETQ. The CDR3 runs to 15 residues. CDR3 amino acids: CASSSDGQPNQPQHF. The CDR3 coding sequence is TGCGCCAGCAGCTCGGACGGACAGCCTAATCAGCCCCAGCATTTT.

This clone was counted only a few times. The V gene is TRBV5-1, the J gene TRBJ2-3; a weak D match, TRBD2 (5 bases). The CDR3 is 15 amino acids. Germline assignment: CDR1 SGHRS and CDR2 YFSETQ. The germline V and J ends were trimmed by 0 bases and 3 bases, with 11 bases remaining between them. CDR3 coding DNA: TGCGCCAGCAGCTTGGCACCTAGCTCGACAGATACGCAGTATTTT. Protein sequence: CASSLAPSSTDTQYF.

The chain joins TRBV18 to TRBJ2-3; 10 nucleotides line up with TRBD1. The CDR3 extends over 16 amino acids. V was pared by 3 bases and J by 5 bases, with 8 bases of the junction left unmatched. Germline CDR1 and CDR2: KGHSH and LQKENI. The CDR3 here is CASSPPGQGSVDTQYF. CDR3 nucleotides: TGTGCCAGCTCACCGCCGGGACAGGGGTCCGTAGATACGCAGTATTTT.

V usage is TRBV5-5 and J usage is TRBJ2-7, with 7 positions matching TRBD2. In germline, CDR1 is SGHKS, CDR2 YYEKEE (reference sequence). The V gene end was trimmed by 4 bases and the J gene end by 1 base; junction bases not matched to a gene: 8. This CDR3 comprises 15 residues. CDR3 in DNA: TGTGCCAGCAGCCCACGGGGGGTATCTTCCTACGAGCAGTACTTC. Translated, it gives CASSPRGVSSYEQYF.

This clone was detected only a few times. V and J are TRBV29-1 and TRBJ2-2, with D maybe TRBD1 (5 bases). CDR3 length equals 12 residues. Germline CDR1 is SQVTM and CDR2 is ANQGSEA. V was pared by 4 bases and J by 4 bases, with 7 bases between. Here the CDR3 DNA reads TGCAGCGTTGGACAGCGCACCGGGGAGCTGTTTTTT. It encodes CSVGQRTGELFF.

The chain recombines TRBV18 with TRBJ2-2, with 8 bases aligning to TRBD1. This CDR3 has 14 amino acids. After removal of 2 bases from V and 9 bases from J, the junction contained 5 bases not matched to a gene. Germline values: CDR1 KGHSH, CDR2 LQKENI. The CDR3 DNA sequence: TGTGCCAGCTCACCAGACAGGGGAATCCGGGAGCTGTTTTTT. Its translation is CASSPDRGIRELFF.